This TCR beta chain was sequenced during a study of CXCR3-negative and CXCR3-positive naive CD8 T cells. About the study: Cumulative TRB read yield was roughly 140 million, averaging about 1.5 +/- 0.3 million per library.

Notes on this clonotype: As yet, its antigen is unknown.

Preparation of TRB cDNA libraries relied on 5' RACE carrying UMI labels. TCRdb re-analyzed the 5' RACE reads; it lists each CDR3 protein once, without DNA. Its table lists tens of thousands of distinct CDR3 sequences. Study-wide findings and caveats: Because surface CD5 did not distinguish the naive subsets, TCR strength was inferred from TRB CDR3 properties. Naive cells, whether CXCR3-negative or CXCR3-positive, had similar TRBV-TRBJ usage, while memory cells differed. Naive cells with CXCR3 showed TRB CDR3s that were more hydrophobic than those in CXCR3-negative naive cells. Much lower diversity was found in memory CD8+ cells, while both naive subsets had comparably high diversity.

This clonotype was obtained from a human donor in good health. Some clones in this sample may be carry-over from other donors' samples. The specimen was naive CXCR3+ CD8+ T cells from blood. Subset noted: CD45RO-CCR7+CD27+CD95- naive CD8+ T cells expressing CXCR3 (TNR3+).

CDR3 in amino acids: CASSLDGPWNYEQYF. This chain connects TRBV5-1 to TRBJ2-7. Germline V gene sequence: CDR1 SGHRS, CDR2 YFSETQ. The CDR3 covers 15 residues. The full variable domain, completed using reference TRBV5-1 and TRBJ2-7, is KAGVTQTPRYLIKTRGQQVTLSCSPISGHRSVSWYQQTPGQGLQFLFEYFSETQRNKGNFPGRFSGRQFSNSRSEMNVSTLELGDSALYLCASSLDGPWNYEQYFGPGTRLTVT.